A selection of T cell receptor beta chains follows, all from one sample in a study of T cell changes during pregnancy in multiple sclerosis. The protocol was immunoSEQ multiplex PCR, while the TCRdb copy is restricted to in-frame clones and leaves out a portion. The sample includes 40,000 to 50,000 clones, roughly 92% of them seen just once. The sequencing here drew on CD4+ T cells from peripheral blood mononuclear cells, taken in the third trimester of pregnancy. The receptors stem from a female donor with multiple sclerosis, enrolled in a pregnancy study. Each CDR3 is given with its conserved first and last residue. A D gene is named only where the DNA matches it firmly. Expanded clones are given a class, and other clones once, few, many or no size at all.

D gene: TRBD1; clone size: once; V gene: TRBV18; J gene: TRBJ1-2; CDR3 protein: CASSAGQGSNYGYTF; CDR3 DNA: TGTGCCAGCTCAGCGGGACAGGGGAGTAACTATGGCTACACCTTC
D gene: TRBD2; clone size: NA; V gene: TRBV11-3; J gene: TRBJ2-3; CDR3 protein: CASSIGLAGEADTQYF; CDR3 DNA: TGTGCCAGCAGTATAGGATTAGCGGGAGAGGCAGATACGCAGTATTTT
D gene: NA; clone size: NA; V gene: TRBV4-1; J gene: TRBJ2-6; CDR3 protein: CASSQEVGSSGANVLTF; CDR3 DNA: TGCGCCAGCAGCCAAGAGGTAGGGAGCTCTGGGGCCAACGTCCTGACTTTC
D gene: TRBD2; clone size: few; V gene: TRBV15; J gene: TRBJ2-7; CDR3 protein: CATSSHRGELYEQYF; CDR3 DNA: TGTGCCACCAGCAGCCACCGGGGGGAACTCTACGAGCAGTACTTC
D gene: NA; clone size: NA; V gene: TRBV6-5; J gene: TRBJ2-3; CDR3 protein: CASRTSFTSTDTQYF; CDR3 DNA: TGTGCCAGCAGAACTAGCTTTACTAGCACAGATACGCAGTATTTT
D gene: NA; clone size: once; V gene: TRBV2; J gene: TRBJ2-2; CDR3 protein: CASRENTGELFF; CDR3 DNA: TGTGCCAGTCGGGAGAACACCGGGGAGCTGTTTTTT
D gene: NA; clone size: once; V gene: TRBV29-1; J gene: TRBJ1-1; CDR3 protein: CSVVEVAPGEAFF; CDR3 DNA: TGCAGCGTTGTAGAGGTAGCCCCGGGTGAAGCTTTCTTT
D gene: TRBD2; clone size: NA; V gene: TRBV7-2; J gene: TRBJ2-1; CDR3 protein: CASSLKYGAGGPINEQFF; CDR3 DNA: TGTGCCAGCAGCTTAAAGTACGGAGCGGGAGGGCCTATCAATGAGCAGTTCTTC
D gene: TRBD1; clone size: NA; V gene: TRBV19; J gene: TRBJ2-6; CDR3 protein: CASSRRTGSSGANVLTF; CDR3 DNA: TGTGCCAGTAGTAGACGGACAGGGAGCTCTGGGGCCAACGTCCTGACTTTC
D gene: TRBD2; clone size: NA; V gene: TRBV4-3; J gene: TRBJ2-3; CDR3 protein: CASSQEARGADTQYF; CDR3 DNA: TGCGCCAGCAGCCAAGAGGCCCGGGGGGCAGATACGCAGTATTTT
D gene: NA; clone size: NA; V gene: TRBV15; J gene: TRBJ2-2; CDR3 protein: CATSRTGELFF; CDR3 DNA: TGTGCCACCAGCCGGACCGGGGAGCTGTTTTTT
D gene: TRBD1; clone size: NA; V gene: TRBV18; J gene: TRBJ2-7; CDR3 protein: CASSSPGQGAYEQYF; CDR3 DNA: TGTGCCAGCTCATCTCCGGGACAGGGGGCCTACGAGCAGTACTTC
D gene: TRBD1; clone size: NA; V gene: TRBV5-8; J gene: TRBJ1-5; CDR3 protein: CASSFSFSGGDNQPQHF; CDR3 DNA: TGTGCCAGCAGCTTTAGTTTTTCAGGGGGTGACAATCAGCCCCAGCATTTT
D gene: NA; clone size: NA; V gene: TRBV10-3; J gene: TRBJ1-1; CDR3 protein: CAIRTDRNTEAFF; CDR3 DNA: TGTGCCATCAGGACGGACAGAAACACTGAAGCTTTCTTT
D gene: TRBD1; clone size: NA; V gene: TRBV5-6; J gene: TRBJ1-2; CDR3 protein: CASSSTGGRGYTF; CDR3 DNA: TGTGCCAGCAGCTCAACAGGGGGCCGGGGCTACACCTTC
D gene: NA; clone size: once; V gene: TRBV5-4; J gene: TRBJ2-7; CDR3 protein: CASSLARGLGAVTYEQYF; CDR3 DNA: TGTGCCAGCAGCTTGGCTCGAGGCCTAGGGGCGGTTACCTACGAGCAGTACTTC
D gene: TRBD1; clone size: NA; V gene: TRBV15; J gene: TRBJ1-2; CDR3 protein: CATSRPGTVNYGYTF; CDR3 DNA: TGTGCCACCAGCAGGCCCGGGACAGTTAACTATGGCTACACCTTC
D gene: NA; clone size: few; V gene: TRBV9; J gene: TRBJ1-1; CDR3 protein: CASSIPNGTKEAFF; CDR3 DNA: TGTGCCAGCAGCATTCCGAACGGGACAAAAGAAGCTTTCTTT
D gene: TRBD1; clone size: NA; V gene: TRBV4-3; J gene: TRBJ1-4; CDR3 protein: CASSQSGQPNEKLFF; CDR3 DNA: TGCGCCAGCTCCCAGTCGGGACAGCCGAATGAAAAACTGTTTTTT
D gene: NA; clone size: NA; V gene: TRBV7-3; J gene: TRBJ2-5; CDR3 protein: CASSLASGETQYF; CDR3 DNA: TGTGCCAGCAGCTTGGCCTCGGGGGAGACCCAGTACTTC
D gene: NA; clone size: NA; V gene: TRBV4-1; J gene: TRBJ1-1; CDR3 protein: CASSQGGGAGMNTEAFF; CDR3 DNA: TGCGCCAGCAGCCAAGGAGGAGGGGCGGGTATGAACACTGAAGCTTTCTTT
D gene: TRBD2; clone size: NA; V gene: TRBV29-1; J gene: TRBJ2-5; CDR3 protein: CSVRGLGLGKETQYF; CDR3 DNA: TGCAGCGTTAGGGGCTTGGGACTAGGAAAAGAGACCCAGTACTTC
D gene: TRBD2; clone size: NA; V gene: TRBV7-2; J gene: TRBJ2-3; CDR3 protein: CASSLALITSGSTDTQYF; CDR3 DNA: TGTGCCAGCAGCTTAGCGCTAATAACTAGCGGGAGCACAGATACGCAGTATTTT
D gene: TRBD1; clone size: NA; V gene: TRBV7-9; J gene: TRBJ2-4; CDR3 protein: CASSLTLRTGWTNIQYF; CDR3 DNA: TGTGCCAGCAGCTTAACCTTAAGGACAGGGTGGACAAACATTCAGTACTTC
D gene: TRBD1; clone size: NA; V gene: TRBV9; J gene: TRBJ1-1; CDR3 protein: CASSAAGTGGWTEAFF; CDR3 DNA: TGTGCCAGCAGCGCTGCCGGGACAGGAGGTTGGACTGAAGCTTTCTTT
D gene: TRBD2; clone size: NA; V gene: TRBV5-1; J gene: TRBJ2-5; CDR3 protein: CASSLLTSAQETQYF; CDR3 DNA: TGCGCCAGCAGCTTACTGACTAGCGCACAAGAGACCCAGTACTTC
D gene: TRBD2; clone size: NA; V gene: TRBV13; J gene: TRBJ2-7; CDR3 protein: CASSLRSSSGKGEQYF; CDR3 DNA: TGTGCCAGCAGCTTAAGATCGTCTAGCGGGAAAGGCGAGCAGTACTTC
D gene: TRBD1; clone size: NA; V gene: TRBV7-2; J gene: TRBJ1-1; CDR3 protein: CASSLRGQGAGEAFF; CDR3 DNA: TGTGCCAGCAGCCTTAGAGGACAGGGGGCAGGTGAAGCTTTCTTT
D gene: TRBD2; clone size: NA; V gene: TRBV9; J gene: TRBJ2-7; CDR3 protein: CASSVGGLAGTYEQYF; CDR3 DNA: TGTGCCAGCAGCGTGGGGGGACTAGCGGGGACCTACGAGCAGTACTTC
D gene: TRBD2; clone size: NA; V gene: TRBV7-2; J gene: TRBJ2-5; CDR3 protein: CASSLVLAGWGGGEETQYF; CDR3 DNA: TGTGCCAGCAGCTTAGTCCTAGCGGGATGGGGCGGGGGAGAGGAGACCCAGTACTTC
D gene: TRBD2; clone size: NA; V gene: TRBV15; J gene: TRBJ2-5; CDR3 protein: CATSRQGLSGTKRETQYF; CDR3 DNA: TGTGCCACCAGCAGACAGGGACTCTCCGGGACTAAGAGGGAGACCCAGTACTTC
D gene: NA; clone size: NA; V gene: TRBV30; J gene: TRBJ2-2; CDR3 protein: CAWSVRPWATGELFF; CDR3 DNA: TGTGCCTGGAGTGTACGCCCTTGGGCAACCGGGGAGCTGTTTTTT
D gene: TRBD1; clone size: NA; V gene: TRBV19; J gene: TRBJ1-2; CDR3 protein: CASSRPGQRNYGYTF; CDR3 DNA: TGTGCCAGTAGTCGTCCGGGACAGAGGAACTATGGCTACACCTTC
D gene: TRBD2; clone size: NA; V gene: TRBV5-1; J gene: TRBJ2-2; CDR3 protein: CASSLMASGSSSTGELFF; CDR3 DNA: TGCGCCAGCAGCTTAATGGCTAGCGGGAGTTCTAGCACCGGGGAGCTGTTTTTT
D gene: TRBD1; clone size: NA; V gene: TRBV6-1; J gene: TRBJ2-1; CDR3 protein: CASSATGGGEQFF; CDR3 DNA: TGTGCCAGCAGTGCGACAGGGGGGGGTGAGCAGTTCTTC
D gene: TRBD2; clone size: NA; V gene: TRBV7-3; J gene: TRBJ2-1; CDR3 protein: CASSISGRGFGEQFF; CDR3 DNA: TGTGCCAGCAGCATTAGCGGGAGGGGCTTTGGTGAGCAGTTCTTC
D gene: TRBD2; clone size: NA; V gene: TRBV7-2; J gene: TRBJ2-3; CDR3 protein: CASSLTSGSNTQYF; CDR3 DNA: TGTGCCAGCAGCTTGACTAGCGGGAGTAATACGCAGTATTTT
D gene: NA; clone size: NA; V gene: TRBV11-2; J gene: TRBJ1-2; CDR3 protein: CASSSPRIYGYTF; CDR3 DNA: TGTGCCAGCAGCTCTCCTAGGATCTATGGCTACACCTTC
D gene: NA; clone size: NA; V gene: TRBV19; J gene: TRBJ2-7; CDR3 protein: CASSLTRDTSYEQYF; CDR3 DNA: TGTGCCAGTAGTCTCACCCGGGACACATCCTACGAGCAGTACTTC
D gene: NA; clone size: few; V gene: TRBV5-1; J gene: TRBJ1-1; CDR3 protein: CASTTGYTEAFF; CDR3 DNA: TGCGCCAGCACCACAGGTTACACTGAAGCTTTCTTT
D gene: TRBD2; clone size: NA; V gene: TRBV27; J gene: TRBJ2-3; CDR3 protein: CASSPYKALLAGGTDTQYF; CDR3 DNA: TGTGCCAGCAGTCCTTATAAAGCTCTACTAGCGGGAGGGACAGATACGCAGTATTTT
D gene: NA; clone size: NA; V gene: TRBV7-3; J gene: TRBJ2-1; CDR3 protein: CASSPWRGLEQFF; CDR3 DNA: TGTGCCAGCAGCCCCTGGAGGGGGCTCGAGCAGTTCTTC
D gene: NA; clone size: NA; V gene: TRBV4-2; J gene: TRBJ1-2; CDR3 protein: CASRKGEDYGYTF; CDR3 DNA: TGTGCCAGCAGGAAAGGGGAAGACTATGGCTACACCTTC
D gene: TRBD1; clone size: NA; V gene: TRBV5-1; J gene: TRBJ1-1; CDR3 protein: CASKNRGENTEAFF; CDR3 DNA: TGCGCCAGCAAAAACAGGGGGGAGAACACTGAAGCTTTCTTT
D gene: NA; clone size: NA; V gene: TRBV9; J gene: TRBJ2-1; CDR3 protein: CASSGGDYNEQFF; CDR3 DNA: TGTGCCAGCAGCGGGGGCGACTACAATGAGCAGTTCTTC
D gene: TRBD2; clone size: NA; V gene: TRBV9; J gene: TRBJ2-3; CDR3 protein: CASSVGLAGGPVDTQYF; CDR3 DNA: TGTGCCAGCAGCGTAGGGCTAGCGGGAGGGCCGGTAGATACGCAGTATTTT
D gene: TRBD1; clone size: NA; V gene: TRBV14; J gene: TRBJ2-7; CDR3 protein: CASSPGTGLFSYEQYF; CDR3 DNA: TGTGCCAGCAGTCCCGGGACAGGGTTATTCTCCTACGAGCAGTACTTC
D gene: TRBD2; clone size: NA; V gene: TRBV6-1; J gene: TRBJ2-1; CDR3 protein: CASSEAREAGEQFF; CDR3 DNA: TGTGCCAGCAGTGAAGCGAGGGAAGCGGGGGAGCAGTTCTTC
D gene: TRBD1; clone size: once; V gene: TRBV25-1; J gene: TRBJ2-7; CDR3 protein: CASRRTGPSYEQYF; CDR3 DNA: TGTGCCAGCAGGAGGACAGGACCTTCCTACGAGCAGTACTTC
D gene: NA; clone size: NA; V gene: TRBV7-2; J gene: TRBJ2-5; CDR3 protein: CASSFQQGGETQYF; CDR3 DNA: TGTGCCAGCAGCTTCCAACAGGGGGGGGAGACCCAGTACTTC
D gene: NA; clone size: once; V gene: TRBV18; J gene: TRBJ2-2; CDR3 protein: CASSPTGSRTGELFF; CDR3 DNA: TGTGCCAGCTCACCTACTGGGAGCCGGACCGGGGAGCTGTTTTTT
D gene: TRBD2; clone size: NA; V gene: TRBV6-6; J gene: TRBJ2-3; CDR3 protein: CASRNTGTRTDTQYF; CDR3 DNA: TGTGCCAGCAGGAACACCGGGACTAGGACAGATACGCAGTATTTT